A single sample is the source of the 20 T cell receptor beta chains below, sequenced in a study of regulatory and conventional T cells in RAG deficiency. Regulatory T cells were sorted from blood as CD4+ CD25-high CD127-low cells. The repertoire was sequenced with immunoSEQ multiplex PCR; TCRdb's copy has only in-frame clones and lacks some. The top ten hold around 1.2% of the sample, which has around 10,000 clones, roughly 90% seen once. These data also featured in a second study, about regulatory T cells. From that study: Primers: 52 TRBV forward and 13 TRBJ reverse.

Input material: Tregs sorted from blood. These receptors were collected from a human donor in good health.

The J gene is TRBJ2-1, the V gene TRBV9; 10 nucleotides match TRBD2. The CDR3 is 17 amino acids. V trimming: 4 bases; J trimming: 8 bases; junction bases outside the gene matches: 15. Per germline, CDR1 SGDLS and CDR2 YYNGEE. The CDR3 protein is CASSPGASGRSIYEQFF. The CDR3 DNA reads TGTGCCAGCAGCCCGGGTGCTAGCGGGAGAAGTATCTATGAGCAGTTCTTC.

The table lists this clone with a count of one. This chain links TRBV18 with TRBJ1-1; D is unresolved. The CDR3 sequence is 12 residues long. CDR1 and CDR2 from the germline V gene are KGHSH and LQKENI. Trimming took 2 bases from V and 6 from J, leaving 7 bases between them. CDR3 residues: CASSPFPPEAFF. The CDR3 nucleotides are TGTGCCAGCTCACCATTTCCCCCTGAAGCTTTCTTT.

This clone occurred once. V is TRBV18 and J is TRBJ1-2, with D perhaps matching TRBD1 (5 bases). CDR1 is KGHSH and CDR2 is LQKENI in the germline V gene. V was cut by 1 base and J by 1 base, with 13 bases left in between. This CDR3 spans 16 amino acids. The CDR3 DNA follows: TGTGCCAGCTCACCACTACAACAGGCCCTTAACTATGGCTACACCTTC. It codes for CASSPLQQALNYGYTF.

The CDR3 nucleotides are TGCGCCAGCAGTGCCTACCTTAGGGGTGAAGCTTTCTTT. Translating gives CASSAYLRGEAFF. The chain couples TRBV10-1 to TRBJ1-1; the D gene is possibly TRBD1 (5 bases). The CDR3 has 13 amino acids. Germline V CDR1 and CDR2: WNHNN, SYGVQD (reference sequence). Trimming pared 4 bases from V and 7 bases from J, leaving 13 bases between.

This chain connects TRBV6-5 to TRBJ2-6; D is ambiguous. The CDR3 is 15 residues long. CDR1 MNHEY and CDR2 SVGAGI come from the germline V gene. V was clipped by 1 base and J by 2 bases, with 6 bases between them. This CDR3 reads CASSYLRAGANVLTF. For the CDR3, the DNA is TGTGCCAGCAGTTACTTACGGGCTGGGGCCAACGTCCTGACTTTC.

V gene TRBV5-8 combines with J gene TRBJ2-3; a weak D match, TRBD2 (6 bases). The CDR3 extends over 17 amino acids. CDR1 is SGHTS, CDR2 YDEGEE, per germline. Trimming shortened V by 4 bases and J by 2 bases, and 20 bases separated the two germline ends. CDR3 in amino acids: CASSLSLTGGTTDTQYF. In DNA form, the CDR3 reads TGTGCCAGCAGCCTGAGTTTGACCGGGGGAACCACAGATACGCAGTATTTT.

The chain recombines TRBV14 with TRBJ1-1; D perhaps matches TRBD1 (6 bases). The CDR3 runs 13 residues. V lost 4 bases and J 6 bases, leaving 12 bases between the germline ends. Germline V lookup: CDR1 SGHDN, CDR2 FVKESK. The CDR3 spells CASSPQGRAEAFF. The DNA for the CDR3 is TGTGCCAGCAGCCCTCAGGGGAGGGCTGAAGCTTTCTTT.

V gene TRBV29-1 combines with J gene TRBJ1-3, with 9 bases that match TRBD1. Germline V lookup: CDR1 SQVTM, CDR2 ANQGSEA. The CDR3 spans 13 residues. Germline trimming cut 8 bases from V and 3 bases from J; bases unmatched to any gene: 5. The CDR3 protein is CSIRDRDGNTIYF. The CDR3 nucleotides read TGCAGCATCCGGGACAGGGATGGAAACACCATATATTTT.

V and J are TRBV20-1 and TRBJ1-2, with D uncertain. The CDR3 sequence is 11 residues long. The germline V gene has CDR1 DFQATT and CDR2 SNEGSKA (reference sequence). Trimming removed 3 bases at V and 5 bases at J, with 7 bases between. The CDR3 region is CSASTQYGYTF. CDR3 coding DNA: TGCAGTGCTAGTACACAGTATGGCTACACCTTC.

This chain links TRBV4-1 with TRBJ1-1; D gene ambiguous. V was trimmed by 0 bases and J by 7 bases, leaving 18 bases between them. Germline loops: CDR1 MGHRA, CDR2 YSYEKL. CDR3 length equals 16 residues. The CDR3 region has the DNA TGCGCCAGCAGCCAAGATTTGAGAGGGATCTTTGGTGAAGCTTTCTTT. It is translated as CASSQDLRGIFGEAFF.

To note about this clone: Compared with germline, one end of the junction differs, possibly owing to a read error. The rearrangement links TRBV28 to TRBJ2-7; unclear D gene. This CDR3 is built from 11 residues. The V gene's germline CDR1 is MDHEN and CDR2 SYDVKM. CDR3 residues: CASSFGPHKRF. CDR3 bases: TGTGCCAGCAGTTTCGGACCCCATAAGCGATTC.

The rearrangement joins TRBV9 to TRBJ2-3; 10 positions agree with TRBD2. The CDR3 covers 16 residues. V gave up 0 bases and J gave up 3 bases; unmatched junction bases: 4. CDR1 and CDR2 (germline): SGDLS, YYNGEE. CDR3 DNA sequence: TGTGCCAGCAGCGTAGGCACTAGCGGGAAGACAGATACGCAGTATTTT. Amino acids: CASSVGTSGKTDTQYF.

The chain has TRBV9 and TRBJ1-2; D gene ambiguous. V lost 7 bases to trimming and J lost 6 bases, with 13 bases between them. Germline V gene lookup returns CDR1 SGDLS and CDR2 YYNGEE. This CDR3 is 12 amino acids long. For the CDR3, the DNA is TGTGCCAGCGGGAGGGCGACCAATGGCTACACCTTC. Its protein is CASGRATNGYTF.

In this sample, this clone turned up once. The chain combines TRBV20-1 with TRBJ1-1; no definite D call. CDR3 length equals 11 residues. V was clipped by 2 bases and J by 5 bases, with 6 bases between them. Germline lookup yields CDR1 DFQATT and CDR2 SNEGSKA (reference sequence). CDR3 residues: CSARSETEAFF. The DNA for the CDR3 is TGCAGTGCTAGATCGGAGACTGAAGCTTTCTTT.

V usage is TRBV6-1 and J usage is TRBJ1-2, with TRBD1 as a possible D gene (5 bases). V lost 8 bases and J 3 bases, leaving 16 bases between the germline ends. This CDR3 is built from 14 residues. The germline gives CDR1 MNHNS, CDR2 SASEGT. CDR3: CASWPEQDYYGYTF. CDR3 nucleotide sequence: TGTGCCAGCTGGCCCGAACAGGACTACTATGGCTACACCTTC.

The chain couples TRBV5-6 to TRBJ1-1; no clear D gene. Between the trimmed V and J ends, which lost 4 bases and 2 bases, there was a span of 9 bases. In germline, CDR1 is SGHDT, CDR2 YYEEEE. The CDR3 runs to 13 residues. CDR3 nucleotide sequence: TGTGCCAGCAGCCCCGCTAGTAACACTGAAGCTTTCTTT. Protein product: CASSPASNTEAFF.

Worth noting for this clone: The conserved final phenylalanine or tryptophan is absent from the CDR3, which likely points to a read error. The chain carries TRBV6-6 and TRBJ1-5; TRBD1 is a possible D gene (5 bases). The CDR3 totals 15 residues. The V gene lost 5 bases and the J gene lost 5 bases, with 16 bases spanning the gap. The germline gives CDR1 MNHNY, CDR2 SVGAGI (reference sequence). The CDR3 DNA is TGTGCCAGCAGTAAGGCAGGGCGAGAGGATCAGCCCCAGCATCTT. Protein product: CASSKAGREDQPQHL.

The genes are TRBV7-2 and TRBJ2-1; possible D gene TRBD2, 6 bases. In germline, CDR1 is SGHTA, CDR2 FQGNSA. The V end was cut by 1 base, the J end by 6 bases, with 13 bases between. There are 15 residues in the CDR3. As DNA, the CDR3 is TGTGCCAGCAGCTTAGACGGGAGAAGCATCAATGAGCAGTTCTTC. This translates into CASSLDGRSINEQFF.

J is TRBJ1-5 and V is TRBV27; D remains ambiguous. From germline, CDR1 is MNHEY and CDR2 SMNVEV (reference sequence). Trimming left V 7 bases short and J 10 bases short, with 14 bases between. The CDR3 length is 12 residues. The CDR3 DNA follows: TGTGCCAGCACCACTCCGGGGAGACCCCAGCATTTT. Translated, it gives CASTTPGRPQHF.

The chain couples TRBV5-6 to TRBJ1-6; D possibly corresponds to TRBD1 (6 bases). The CDR3 has 18 amino acids. V was trimmed by 4 bases and J by 0 bases, leaving 17 bases between them. Germline values: CDR1 SGHDT, CDR2 YYEEEE. The CDR3 protein is CASSLLMTGGSYNSPLHF. The CDR3 DNA sequence: TGTGCCAGCAGCCTCCTTATGACAGGCGGCTCCTATAATTCACCCCTCCACTTT.